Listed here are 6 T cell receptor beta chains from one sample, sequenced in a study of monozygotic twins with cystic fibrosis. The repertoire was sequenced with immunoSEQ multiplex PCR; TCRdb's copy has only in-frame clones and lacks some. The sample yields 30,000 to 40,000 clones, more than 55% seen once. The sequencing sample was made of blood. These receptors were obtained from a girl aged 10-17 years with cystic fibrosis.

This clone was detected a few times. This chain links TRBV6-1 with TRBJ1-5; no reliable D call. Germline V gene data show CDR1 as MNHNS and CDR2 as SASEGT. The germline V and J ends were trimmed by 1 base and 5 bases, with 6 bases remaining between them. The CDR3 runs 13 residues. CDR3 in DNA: TGTGCCAGCAGTGAAGACGGGCATCAGCCCCAGCATTTT. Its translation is CASSEDGHQPQHF.

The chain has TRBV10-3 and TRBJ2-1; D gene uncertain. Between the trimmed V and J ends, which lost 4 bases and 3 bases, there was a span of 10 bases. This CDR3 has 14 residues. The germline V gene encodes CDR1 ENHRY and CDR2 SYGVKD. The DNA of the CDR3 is TGTGCCATCAGTGGATGGGCCGACTACAATGAGCAGTTCTTC. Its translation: CAISGWADYNEQFF.

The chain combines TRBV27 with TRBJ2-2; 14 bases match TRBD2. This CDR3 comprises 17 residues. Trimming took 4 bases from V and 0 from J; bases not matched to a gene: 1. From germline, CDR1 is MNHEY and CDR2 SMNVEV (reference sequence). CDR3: CASSSGLAGANTGELFF. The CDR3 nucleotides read TGTGCCAGCAGTTCGGGACTAGCGGGAGCGAACACCGGGGAGCTGTTTTTT.

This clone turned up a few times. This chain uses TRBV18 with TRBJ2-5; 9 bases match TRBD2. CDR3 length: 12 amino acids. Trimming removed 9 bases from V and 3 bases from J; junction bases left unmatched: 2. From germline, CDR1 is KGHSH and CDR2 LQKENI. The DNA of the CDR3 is TGTGCCAGGGTAGCGGGAGAAGAGACCCAGTACTTC. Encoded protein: CARVAGEETQYF.

CDR3 bases: TGTGCCAGCAGCACACACGGTTTGAGCTACGAGCAGTACTTC. It specifies CASSTHGLSYEQYF. The chain uses TRBV7-2 and TRBJ2-7; D not certain. The CDR3 extends over 14 amino acids. Looked up from germline, CDR1 is SGHTA and CDR2 is FQGNSA. The V and J ends lost 5 bases and 3 bases respectively, with 14 bases between them.

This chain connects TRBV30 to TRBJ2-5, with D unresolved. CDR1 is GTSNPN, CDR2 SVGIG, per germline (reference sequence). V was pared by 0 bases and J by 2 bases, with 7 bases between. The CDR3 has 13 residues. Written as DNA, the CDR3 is TGTGCCTGGAGTGTTATACAGCAAGAGACCCAGTACTTC. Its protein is CAWSVIQQETQYF.